These 18 T cell receptor beta chains came from one sample sequenced in a study of control samples from healthy donors and cancer patients. The protocol was immunoSEQ multiplex PCR, while the TCRdb copy is restricted to in-frame clones and leaves out a portion. In all, the sample yields roughly 190,000 clones. Sequenced material: blood. These receptors were collected from a woman aged 25 to 39 in good health.

The CDR3 DNA follows: TGTGCCAGCAGCTTTGTTTCTAGCTTCGAAAACATTCAGTACTTC. It specifies CASSFVSSFENIQYF. This sequence joins TRBV7-2 and TRBJ2-4; maybe TRBD2 (5 bases). Trimming left V 3 bases short and J 5 bases short, with 14 bases between. Per germline, CDR1 SGHTA and CDR2 FQGNSA. The CDR3 runs 15 residues.

V usage is TRBV5-4 and J usage is TRBJ1-2, with a possible D match to TRBD1 (5 bases). The germline V gene encodes CDR1 SGHNT and CDR2 YYREEE (reference sequence). V was shortened by 7 bases and J by 4 bases, with 23 bases between the two germline ends. This CDR3 contains 16 residues. The CDR3 spells CASATTPRQGIYGYTF. The DNA of the CDR3 is TGTGCCAGCGCTACAACCCCCCGGCAGGGTATCTATGGCTACACCTTC.

This rearrangement joins TRBV6-5 to TRBJ2-7; D is unclear. The germline V and J ends were trimmed by 6 bases and 4 bases, with 10 bases remaining between them. Germline V lookup: CDR1 MNHEY, CDR2 SVGAGI. This CDR3 is built from 12 residues. The CDR3 coding sequence is TGTGCCAGCAGGACAATTAAATACGAGCAGTACTTC. It specifies CASRTIKYEQYF.

The V call is TRBV9, the J call TRBJ2-2; TRBD1 matches 7 bases. The CDR3 runs 14 residues. Germline V gene sequence: CDR1 SGDLS, CDR2 YYNGEE. Trimming at V came to 3 bases and at J to 4 bases, leaving 3 bases not matched to a gene. The CDR3 sequence is CASSDRGPTGELFF. CDR3 nucleotides: TGTGCCAGCAGCGATAGGGGGCCCACCGGGGAGCTGTTTTTT.

The chain links TRBV7-9 to TRBJ2-7; no clear D. V was cut by 1 base and J by 5 bases, with 12 bases left in between. This CDR3 is 14 amino acids long. CDR1 SEHNR and CDR2 FQNEAQ come from the germline V gene (reference sequence). The CDR3 DNA is TGTGCCAGCAGCTTAGAGTCACTTCTGGACGAGCAGTACTTC. Residues: CASSLESLLDEQYF.

A remark on this clone: This same CDR3 is encoded by further DNA sequences in the sample. The rearrangement joins TRBV4-1 to TRBJ1-3; no clear D gene. Trimming removed 2 bases from V and 0 bases from J, with 8 bases in between. The CDR3 spans 15 residues. The V gene's germline CDR1 is MGHRA and CDR2 YSYEKL. This CDR3 is CASSQTSYSGNTIYF. DNA of the CDR3: TGCGCCAGCAGCCAAACGAGCTACTCTGGAAACACCATATATTTT.

This sequence joins TRBV3-1 (or the pseudogene TRBV3-2) and TRBJ1-1; 9 nucleotides match TRBD1. This CDR3 is built from 14 residues. CDR1 and CDR2 from the germline V gene are LGHDT and YNNKEL (reference sequence). With V trimmed by 1 base and J by 10 bases, 7 bases remained unmatched. CDR3 amino acids: CASSQAGQGFIAFF. The CDR3 nucleotides are TGTGCCAGCAGCCAAGCGGGACAGGGTTTCATAGCTTTCTTT.

The chain carries TRBV6-5 and TRBJ1-1; the D gene is possibly TRBD1 (6 bases). The germline V and J ends were trimmed by 2 bases and 1 base, with 14 bases remaining between them. The length of the CDR3 is 16 residues. Germline-derived CDR1 and CDR2 are MNHEY and SVGAGI. The CDR3 here is CASSYGSRGANTEAFF. The CDR3 DNA sequence: TGTGCCAGCAGTTACGGGTCGAGGGGGGCGAACACTGAAGCTTTCTTT.

The chain links TRBV11-2 to TRBJ1-1, with a tentative D call TRBD1 (5 bases). This CDR3 spans 14 amino acids. V lost 2 bases, J lost 4 bases, and 11 bases lay in between. CDR1 SGHAT and CDR2 FQNNGV come from the germline V gene. CDR3 region: CASSLPRQGTEAFF. In DNA form, the CDR3 reads TGTGCCAGCAGCTTACCCCGGCAGGGCACTGAAGCTTTCTTT.

The chain carries TRBV12-2 and TRBJ1-1. TRBV12-2 counts as a pseudogene. The CDR3 is 14 amino acids. The CDR3 DNA sequence: TGTGCAAGTTTTAATCATCGCCCGAACACTGAAGCTTTCTTT. Amino acids: CASFNHRPNTEAFF.

This sequence joins TRBV6-6 and TRBJ1-1, with TRBD1 matching 9 bases. CDR3 length equals 16 residues. Per the germline V gene, CDR1 is MNHNY and CDR2 is SVGAGI (reference sequence). The V gene end was trimmed by 6 bases and the J gene end by 1 base; junction bases not matched to a gene: 9. The CDR3 region is CASSEPPGQGNTEAFF. CDR3 nucleotide sequence: TGTGCCAGCAGCGAACCCCCGGGACAGGGGAACACTGAAGCTTTCTTT.

V and J are TRBV19 and TRBJ1-2; the D gene is possibly TRBD1 (5 bases). Germline V gene lookup returns CDR1 LNHDA and CDR2 SQIVND (reference sequence). V gave up 2 bases and J gave up 7 bases, with 14 bases separating them. The CDR3 totals 14 residues. The CDR3 DNA reads as TGTGCCAGTAGTATATCGGGGGGACTTAGTGGCTACACCTTC. Encoded protein: CASSISGGLSGYTF.

V is TRBV7-3 and J is TRBJ2-2, with TRBD1 matching 9 bases. V dropped 1 base and J dropped 3; count of bases not matched to a gene: 3. This CDR3 contains 16 residues. Per the germline V gene, CDR1 is SGHTA and CDR2 is FQGTGA. As DNA, the CDR3 is TGTGCCAGCAGCTTAAGGGGACAGGGAGACACCGGGGAGCTGTTTTTT. Its translation is CASSLRGQGDTGELFF.

The chain links TRBV28 to TRBJ1-2; 7 positions agree with TRBD1. This CDR3 has 14 residues. Unmatched junction bases numbered 8, after V lost 5 bases and J lost 5 bases. Germline assignment: CDR1 MDHEN and CDR2 SYDVKM. The CDR3 nucleotides are TGTGCCAGCAGTGTAGGGACAGCACCGTATGGCTACACCTTC. Encoded protein: CASSVGTAPYGYTF.

CDR3 amino acids: CASSQGGPSYNEQFF. In DNA form, the CDR3 reads TGCGCCAGCAGCCAAGGGGGTCCCTCTTACAATGAGCAGTTCTTC. This chain connects TRBV4-1 to TRBJ2-1; no definite D call. Trimming stripped 1 base from V and 4 bases from J, with 11 bases between. The germline gives CDR1 MGHRA, CDR2 YSYEKL. The CDR3 is 15 residues long.

The chain carries TRBV28 and TRBJ2-1; 7 positions agree with TRBD2. The CDR3 is 16 amino acids. V trimming: 4 bases; J trimming: 0 bases; junction bases outside the gene matches: 6. Germline assignment: CDR1 MDHEN and CDR2 SYDVKM. The CDR3 DNA reads as TGTGCCAGCAGTTCCTCTAGCGGAGACTCCTACAATGAGCAGTTCTTC. As protein: CASSSSSGDSYNEQFF.

This chain joins TRBV5-1 and TRBJ2-1; 10 nucleotides align to TRBD2. This CDR3 spans 16 amino acids. J was trimmed by 7 bases and V by 2 bases; bases with no gene match: 9. Per the germline V gene, CDR1 is SGHRS and CDR2 is YFSETQ. For the CDR3, the DNA is TGCGCCAGCAGCTTACCGGCTAGCGGGGGAAAAAATGAGCAGTTCTTC. Translating it yields CASSLPASGGKNEQFF.

The CDR3 coding sequence is TGTGCCAGCAGTGAGTTTGGGGGGCGAGGCTACACCTTC. It is translated as CASSEFGGRGYTF. The chain is built from TRBV2 and TRBJ1-2; weak D call: TRBD1 (6 bases). V was pared by 3 bases and J by 8 bases, with 13 bases between. Germline V gene lookup returns CDR1 SNHLY and CDR2 FYNNEI. The CDR3 has 13 amino acids.